Presented here are 22 T cell receptor beta chains from one specimen sequenced in a study of shared clonotypes between healthy human individuals. Naivety among CD8 cells was defined by CD45RO negativity and positive CCR7 selection, thereby excluding terminally differentiated effector memory CD45RA+ cells. This table comes from immunoSEQ multiplex PCR, and its TCRdb copy is limited to in-frame clones, with some not included. The top ten hold 1.1% of the sample, which has around 2,000,000 clones, less than 95% seen once. The sample was naive CD8+ T cells sorted from blood. All receptors derive from a man between 18 and 35 years old in good health.

Turning to this clone: The same CDR3 can be traced to other DNA sequences in this sample. The chain employs TRBV28 and TRBJ1-5; D is ambiguous. The V end lost 6 bases, the J end lost 2 bases, and 8 bases lay between the germline ends. Germline assignment: CDR1 MDHEN and CDR2 SYDVKM. The CDR3 extends over 13 amino acids. The CDR3 DNA sequence: TGTGCCAGCAGCACTCGGGGCAATCAGCCCCAGCATTTT. Translating gives CASSTRGNQPQHF. Drawing the rest from reference TRBV28 and TRBJ1-5, the complete variable domain is DVKVTQSSRYLVKRTGEKVFLECVQDMDHENMFWYRQDPGLGLRLIYFSYDVKMKEKGDIPEGYSVSREKKERFSLILESASTNQTSMYLCASSTRGNQPQHFGDGTRLSIL.

The chain carries TRBV10-3 and TRBJ2-2; TRBD1 matches at 7 bases. From germline, CDR1 is ENHRY and CDR2 SYGVKD. With V trimmed by 6 bases and J by 3 bases, 4 bases remained unmatched. The CDR3 totals 14 residues. Written as DNA, the CDR3 is TGTGCCATCAGCAACAGGGGCCACACCGGGGAGCTGTTTTTT. It specifies CAISNRGHTGELFF.

The J gene is TRBJ2-5, the V gene TRBV11-2, with D perhaps TRBD2 (5 bases). CDR3 size: 11 residues. Germline loops: CDR1 SGHAT, CDR2 FQNNGV. V was trimmed by 5 bases and J by 8 bases, leaving 9 bases between them. CDR3 DNA: TGTGCCAGCAGCCAGCCGGGAACCCAGTACTTC. Its translation: CASSQPGTQYF.

The rearrangement joins TRBV27 to TRBJ2-7; 8 bases agree with TRBD2. J was trimmed by 3 bases and V by 5 bases; bases with no gene match: 12. This CDR3 region has 16 residues. Germline V CDR1 and CDR2: MNHEY, SMNVEV (reference sequence). CDR3 residues: CASSAVPGTSGYEQYF. Written as DNA, the CDR3 is TGTGCCAGCAGTGCAGTGCCCGGGACTAGTGGCTACGAGCAGTACTTC.

The rearrangement links TRBV11-2 to TRBJ2-7; perhaps TRBD2 as D (5 bases). The germline V gene encodes CDR1 SGHAT and CDR2 FQNNGV. Trimming shortened V by 6 bases and J by 4 bases, and 25 bases separated the two germline ends. The CDR3 is 17 amino acids. As DNA, the CDR3 is TGTGCCAGCAGTTTACAATGGTCCGGGCTAGCCGGTTACGAGCAGTACTTC. Translation gives CASSLQWSGLAGYEQYF.

This clone was seen once. The J gene is TRBJ2-1, the V gene TRBV6-5, with D maybe TRBD2 (6 bases). The V gene lost 7 bases and the J gene lost 10 bases, with 17 bases spanning the gap. Germline CDR1 reads MNHEY; CDR2 reads SVGAGI. CDR3 length: 13 residues. CDR3: CASTLAEGLEQFF. DNA for the CDR3: TGTGCCAGCACCCTTGCCGAGGGACTCGAGCAGTTCTTC.

The J gene is TRBJ2-2, the V gene TRBV29-1; 10 bases fit TRBD2. The V gene end was trimmed by 4 bases and the J gene end by 7 bases; junction bases not matched to a gene: 12. The CDR3 is 16 amino acids. The germline gives CDR1 SQVTM, CDR2 ANQGSEA. CDR3 region: CSVANPAGGPGGELFF. The CDR3, as DNA: TGCAGCGTTGCGAATCCAGCGGGAGGGCCCGGCGGGGAGCTGTTTTTT.

The rearrangement links TRBV9 to TRBJ1-1; D is ambiguous. V lost 0 bases to trimming and J lost 8 bases, with 11 bases between them. Germline CDR1 reads SGDLS; CDR2 reads YYNGEE. The CDR3 sequence is 13 residues long. CDR3 coding DNA: TGTGCCAGCAGCGTAGTAGTTTCATCAGAAGCTTTCTTT. Protein sequence: CASSVVVSSEAFF.

The chain carries TRBV30 and TRBJ2-2; TRBD2 is a possible D gene (5 bases). The germline gives CDR1 GTSNPN, CDR2 SVGIG (reference sequence). Trimming pared 5 bases from V and 6 bases from J, leaving 13 bases between. This CDR3 is 13 amino acids long. CDR3 sequence (DNA): TGTGCCTGGTCCCGGGAACCCTCCGGGGAGCTGTTTTTT. Its protein is CAWSREPSGELFF.

The chain combines TRBV7-9 with TRBJ2-2; 9 positions agree with TRBD1. V shed 5 bases and J 4 bases; nucleotides not matched to a gene: 5. The CDR3 is 15 amino acids. Germline V CDR1 and CDR2: SEHNR, FQNEAQ (reference sequence). The CDR3 region has the DNA TGTGCCAGCAGCCCCTGGACAGGGGCCACCGGGGAGCTGTTTTTT. Its translation: CASSPWTGATGELFF.

This chain links TRBV14 with TRBJ2-5, with 11 bases aligning to TRBD1. The CDR3 runs 15 residues. CDR1 and CDR2 (germline): SGHDN, FVKESK. Germline trimming cut 6 bases from V and 5 bases from J; bases unmatched to any gene: 8. CDR3 DNA sequence: TGTGCCAGCAGACCAGGACAGGGGGCCCGGGAGACCCAGTACTTC. This gives the protein CASRPGQGARETQYF.

The chain is built from TRBV30 and TRBJ1-1; perhaps TRBD1 as D (5 bases). Germline V gene data show CDR1 as GTSNPN and CDR2 as SVGIG (reference sequence). The CDR3 runs 12 residues. Trimming left V 2 bases short and J 9 bases short, with 13 bases between. The CDR3 reads CAWSSGGAKAFF. The CDR3 bases are TGTGCCTGGAGTTCGGGAGGGGCAAAAGCTTTCTTT.

This clone came up once. This sequence joins TRBV15 and TRBJ2-7, with D hard to call. This CDR3 region has 13 residues. Trimming removed 5 bases at V and 2 bases at J, with 10 bases between. In germline, CDR1 is LNHNV, CDR2 YYDKDF (reference sequence). DNA for the CDR3: TGTGCCACCAGCTTAACCCACACCTACGAGCAGTACTTC. This translates into CATSLTHTYEQYF.

V and J are TRBV27 and TRBJ2-1; D perhaps matches TRBD1 (5 bases). This CDR3 spans 14 amino acids. Trimming cost V 3 bases and J 4 bases, with 10 bases left between them. Germline CDR1 is MNHEY and CDR2 is SMNVEV (reference sequence). CDR3 in amino acids: CASSFRGLYNEQFF. CDR3 in DNA: TGTGCCAGCAGTTTTAGGGGTCTATACAATGAGCAGTTCTTC.

This clone was seen many times. Other DNA variants within this sample encode the same CDR3. DNA of the CDR3: TGTGCCAGCAGCCACGGACAGGGGCTCTCCTACGAGCAGTACTTC. It specifies CASSHGQGLSYEQYF. The chain carries TRBV7-2 and TRBJ2-7; 9 bases line up with TRBD1. Trimming cost V 5 bases and J 0 bases; bases outside gene matches: 5. This CDR3 has 15 residues. Germline-derived CDR1 and CDR2 are SGHTA and FQGNSA. Full variable domain (rest looked up from reference TRBV7-2 and TRBJ2-7): GAGVSQSPSNKVTEKGKDVELRCDPISGHTALYWYRQSLGQGLEFLIYFQGNSAPDKSGLPSDRFSAERTGGSVSTLTIQRTQQEDSAVYLCASSHGQGLSYEQYFGPGTRLTVT.

The chain employs TRBV13 and TRBJ2-7, with TRBD2 identical over 13 bases. Germline V lookup: CDR1 PRHDT, CDR2 FYEKMQ (reference sequence). J lost 6 bases, V lost 3 bases, and 5 bases had no gene match. The CDR3 runs to 15 residues. CDR3 loop: CASSFGLAGDREQYF. The CDR3 nucleotides are TGTGCCAGCAGCTTTGGACTAGCGGGAGATCGCGAGCAGTACTTC.

The CDR3 coding sequence is TGTGCCAGCACCGACTACAATGAGCAGTTCTTC. As protein: CASTDYNEQFF. This rearrangement joins TRBV5-6 to TRBJ2-1, with no clear D. CDR1 and CDR2 from the germline V gene are SGHDT and YYEEEE. The CDR3 loop spans 11 amino acids. V was clipped by 6 bases and J by 3 bases, with 4 bases between them.

The rearrangement links TRBV11-2 to TRBJ1-2; no clear D. V dropped 3 bases and J dropped 4 bases, with 12 bases sitting between them. The CDR3 covers 14 residues. CDR1 and CDR2 (germline): SGHAT, FQNNGV. CDR3 coding DNA: TGTGCCAGCAGCTTGGGAGGCTCGGGCTATGGCTACACCTTC. It specifies CASSLGGSGYGYTF.

Note on this clone: The sample has other DNA sequences that encode this CDR3 too. J is TRBJ2-7 and V is TRBV4-1; weak D call: TRBD1 (6 bases). This CDR3 has 13 residues. Looked up from germline, CDR1 is MGHRA and CDR2 is YSYEKL. The germline V and J ends were trimmed by 4 bases and 4 bases, with 11 bases remaining between them. CDR3 nucleotide sequence: TGCGCCAGCAGCCTCAAACAGGGTTACGAGCAGTACTTC. Its translation: CASSLKQGYEQYF.

The chain uses TRBV2 and TRBJ2-7, with D possibly TRBD1 on 5 matching bases. From germline, CDR1 is SNHLY and CDR2 FYNNEI. The CDR3 is 13 amino acids. The V end lost 7 bases, the J end lost 4 bases, and 14 bases lay between the germline ends. The CDR3 sequence: CASKAGHSYEQYF. CDR3 coding DNA: TGTGCCAGCAAGGCAGGGCATTCGTACGAGCAGTACTTC.

A word on this clone: The sample contains more than one DNA sequence encoding this CDR3. The rearrangement joins TRBV6-5 to TRBJ1-1, with 7 nucleotides matching TRBD1. This CDR3 is built from 14 residues. Germline trimming cut 5 bases from V and 0 bases from J; bases unmatched to any gene: 3. Germline CDR1 reads MNHEY; CDR2 reads SVGAGI. The CDR3 region is CASSPGTVNTEAFF. The CDR3 DNA sequence: TGTGCCAGCAGTCCCGGGACAGTGAACACTGAAGCTTTCTTT.

V usage is TRBV9 and J usage is TRBJ1-4, with D uncertain. V was clipped by 0 bases and J by 4 bases, with 13 bases between them. The CDR3 covers 16 residues. Germline V CDR1 and CDR2: SGDLS, YYNGEE. In DNA, the CDR3 is TGTGCCAGCAGCGTAGGGCGGGGAATCGGTAATGAAAAACTGTTTTTT. Amino acids: CASSVGRGIGNEKLFF.